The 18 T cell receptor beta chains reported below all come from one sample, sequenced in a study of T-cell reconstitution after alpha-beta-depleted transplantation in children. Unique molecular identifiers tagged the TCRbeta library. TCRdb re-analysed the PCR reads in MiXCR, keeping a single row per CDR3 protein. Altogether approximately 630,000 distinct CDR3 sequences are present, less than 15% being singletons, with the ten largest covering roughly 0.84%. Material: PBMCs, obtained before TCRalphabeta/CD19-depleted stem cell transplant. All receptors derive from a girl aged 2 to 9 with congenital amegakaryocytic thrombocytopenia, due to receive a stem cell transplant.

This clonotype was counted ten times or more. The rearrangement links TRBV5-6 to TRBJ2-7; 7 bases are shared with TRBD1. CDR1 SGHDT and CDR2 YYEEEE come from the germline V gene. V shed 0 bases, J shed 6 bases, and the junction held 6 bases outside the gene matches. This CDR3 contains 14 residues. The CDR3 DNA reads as TGTGCCAGCAGCTTGGTGCAGGGGGAAAGCGAGCAGTACTTC. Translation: CASSLVQGESEQYF.

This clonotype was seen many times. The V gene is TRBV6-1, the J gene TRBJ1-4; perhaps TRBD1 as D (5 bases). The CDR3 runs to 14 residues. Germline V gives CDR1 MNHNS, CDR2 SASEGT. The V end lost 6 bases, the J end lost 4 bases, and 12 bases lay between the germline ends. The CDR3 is CASRPGPSNEKLFF. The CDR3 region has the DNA TGTGCCAGCAGACCGGGACCGAGTAATGAAAAACTGTTTTTT.

The CDR3 here is CASSPQGLRNEQYF. The CDR3 DNA reads as TGCGCCAGCAGCCCCCAGGGTTTGAGAAACGAGCAGTACTTC. This sequence joins TRBV4-1 and TRBJ2-7; TRBD1 might be the D (5 bases). This CDR3 has 14 amino acids. Germline assignment: CDR1 MGHRA and CDR2 YSYEKL. Trimming stripped 4 bases from V and 5 bases from J, with 15 bases between.

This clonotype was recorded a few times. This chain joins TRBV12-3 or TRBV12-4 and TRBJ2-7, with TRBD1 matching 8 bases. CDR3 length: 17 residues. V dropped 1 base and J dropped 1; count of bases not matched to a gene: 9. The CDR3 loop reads CASSLEGGQGASYEQYF. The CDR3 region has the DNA TGTGCCAGCAGTTTAGAGGGCGGTCAGGGGGCTTCCTACGAGCAGTACTTC.

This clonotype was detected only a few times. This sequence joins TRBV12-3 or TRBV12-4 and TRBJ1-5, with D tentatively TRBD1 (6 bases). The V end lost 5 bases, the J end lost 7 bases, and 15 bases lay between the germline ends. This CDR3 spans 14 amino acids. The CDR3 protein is CASSLTRGDQPQHF. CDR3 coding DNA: TGTGCCAGCAGTCTAACTAGGGGGGACCAGCCCCAGCATTTT.

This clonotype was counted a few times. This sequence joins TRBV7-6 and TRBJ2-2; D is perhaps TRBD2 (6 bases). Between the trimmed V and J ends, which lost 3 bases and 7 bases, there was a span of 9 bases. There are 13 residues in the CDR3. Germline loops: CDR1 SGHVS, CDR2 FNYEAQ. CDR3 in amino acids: CASSFGGSGELFF. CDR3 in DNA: TGTGCCAGCAGCTTTGGGGGGAGCGGGGAGCTGTTTTTT. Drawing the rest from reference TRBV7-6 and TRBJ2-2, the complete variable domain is GAGVSQSPRYKVTKRGQDVALRCDPISGHVSLYWYRQALGQGPEFLTYFNYEAQQDKSGLPNDRFSAERPEGSISTLTIQRTEQRDSAMYRCASSFGGSGELFFGEGSRLTVL.

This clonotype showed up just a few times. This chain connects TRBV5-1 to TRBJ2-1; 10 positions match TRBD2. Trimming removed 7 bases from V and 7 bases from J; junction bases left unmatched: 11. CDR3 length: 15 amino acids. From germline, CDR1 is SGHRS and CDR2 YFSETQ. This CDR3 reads CASDVGAGGRNEQFF. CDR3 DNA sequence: TGCGCCAGCGATGTAGGAGCGGGAGGGCGGAATGAGCAGTTCTTC.

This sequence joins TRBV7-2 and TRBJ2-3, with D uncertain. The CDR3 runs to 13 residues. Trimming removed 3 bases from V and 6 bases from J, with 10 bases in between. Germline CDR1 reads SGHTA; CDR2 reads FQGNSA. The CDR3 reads CASSLASLDTQYF. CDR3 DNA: TGTGCCAGCAGCTTGGCTAGTTTGGATACGCAGTATTTT.

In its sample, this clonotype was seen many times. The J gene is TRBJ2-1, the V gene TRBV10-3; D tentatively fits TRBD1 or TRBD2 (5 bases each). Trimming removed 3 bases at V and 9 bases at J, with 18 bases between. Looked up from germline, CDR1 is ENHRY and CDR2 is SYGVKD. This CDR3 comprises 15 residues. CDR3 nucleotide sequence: TGTGCCATCAGTGATGACTGGGGCGGGCTAGGTGAGCAGTTCTTC. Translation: CAISDDWGGLGEQFF.

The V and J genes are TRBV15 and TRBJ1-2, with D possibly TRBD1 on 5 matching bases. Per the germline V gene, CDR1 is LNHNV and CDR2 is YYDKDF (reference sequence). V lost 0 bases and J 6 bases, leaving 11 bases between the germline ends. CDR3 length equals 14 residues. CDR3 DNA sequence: TGTGCCACCAGCAGAGATCGCGGCAGGGATGGCTACACCTTC. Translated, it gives CATSRDRGRDGYTF.

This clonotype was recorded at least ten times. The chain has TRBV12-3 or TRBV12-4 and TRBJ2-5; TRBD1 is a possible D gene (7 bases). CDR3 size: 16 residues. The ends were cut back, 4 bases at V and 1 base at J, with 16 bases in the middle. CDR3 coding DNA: TGTGCCAGCAGTTCCGGGGGACGGGACAGCCAAGAGACCCAGTACTTC. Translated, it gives CASSSGGRDSQETQYF.

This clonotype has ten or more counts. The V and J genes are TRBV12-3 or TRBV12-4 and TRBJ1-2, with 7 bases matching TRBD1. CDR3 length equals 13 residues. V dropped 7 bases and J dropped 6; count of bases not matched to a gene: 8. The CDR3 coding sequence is TGTGCCAGCACCACTCAGGGGGTTGATGGCTACACCTTC. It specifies CASTTQGVDGYTF.

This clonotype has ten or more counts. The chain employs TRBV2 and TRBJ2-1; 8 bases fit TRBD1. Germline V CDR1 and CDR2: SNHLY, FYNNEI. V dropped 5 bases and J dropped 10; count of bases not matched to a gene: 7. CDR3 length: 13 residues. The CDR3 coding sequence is TGTGCCAGCAGTAATGGACAGGGAGGAGAGCAGTTCTTC. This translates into CASSNGQGGEQFF.

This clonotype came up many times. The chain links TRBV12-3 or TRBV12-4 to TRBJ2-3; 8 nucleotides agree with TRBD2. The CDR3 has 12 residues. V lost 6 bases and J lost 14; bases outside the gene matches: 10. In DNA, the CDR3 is TGTGCCAGCAGGCCCTTAGCGGGATTACGGTATTTT. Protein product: CASRPLAGLRYF.

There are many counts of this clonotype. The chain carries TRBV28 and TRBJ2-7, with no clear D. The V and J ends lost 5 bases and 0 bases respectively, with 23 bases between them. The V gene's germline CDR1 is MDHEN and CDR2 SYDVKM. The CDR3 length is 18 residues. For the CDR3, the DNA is TGTGCCAGCAGTCTAGGCTCAATTGGATACCGCAGCTCCTACGAGCAGTACTTC. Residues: CASSLGSIGYRSSYEQYF.

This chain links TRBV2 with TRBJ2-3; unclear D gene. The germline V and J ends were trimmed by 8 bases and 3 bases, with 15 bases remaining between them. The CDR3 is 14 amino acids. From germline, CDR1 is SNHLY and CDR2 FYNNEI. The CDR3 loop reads CASHQGPMTDTQYF. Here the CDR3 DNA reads TGTGCCAGCCATCAAGGTCCTATGACAGATACGCAGTATTTT.

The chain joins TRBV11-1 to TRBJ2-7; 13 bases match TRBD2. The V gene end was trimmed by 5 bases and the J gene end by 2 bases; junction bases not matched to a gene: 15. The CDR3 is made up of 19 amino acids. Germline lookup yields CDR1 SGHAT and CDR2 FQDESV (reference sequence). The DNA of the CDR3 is TGTGCCAGCAGCCCCGGATGGGGACTAGCGGGAACGGCGACCTACGAGCAGTACTTC. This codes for CASSPGWGLAGTATYEQYF.

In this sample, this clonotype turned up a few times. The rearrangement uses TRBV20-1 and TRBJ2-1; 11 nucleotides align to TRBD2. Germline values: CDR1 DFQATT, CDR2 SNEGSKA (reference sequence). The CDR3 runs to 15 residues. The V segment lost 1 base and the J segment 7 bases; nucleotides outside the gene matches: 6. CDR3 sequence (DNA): TGCAGTGCTAGAGTACCGGGACTAGCGGTTAATGAGCAGTTCTTC. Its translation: CSARVPGLAVNEQFF.